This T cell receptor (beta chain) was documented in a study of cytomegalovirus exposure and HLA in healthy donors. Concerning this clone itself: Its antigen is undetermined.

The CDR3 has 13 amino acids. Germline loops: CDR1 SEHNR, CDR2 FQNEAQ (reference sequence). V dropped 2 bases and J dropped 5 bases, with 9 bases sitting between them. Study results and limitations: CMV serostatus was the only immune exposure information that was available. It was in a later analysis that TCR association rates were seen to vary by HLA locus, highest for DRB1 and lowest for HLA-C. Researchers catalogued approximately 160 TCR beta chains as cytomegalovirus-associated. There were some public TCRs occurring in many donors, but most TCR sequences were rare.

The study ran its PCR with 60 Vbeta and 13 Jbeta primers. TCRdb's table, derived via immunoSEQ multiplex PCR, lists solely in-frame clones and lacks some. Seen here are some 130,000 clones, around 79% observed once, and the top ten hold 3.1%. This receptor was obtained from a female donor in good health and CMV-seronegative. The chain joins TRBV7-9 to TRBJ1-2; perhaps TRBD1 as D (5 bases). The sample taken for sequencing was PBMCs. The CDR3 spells CASSLPGFYGYTF. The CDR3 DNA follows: TGTGCCAGCAGCTTACCAGGGTTTTATGGCTACACCTTC. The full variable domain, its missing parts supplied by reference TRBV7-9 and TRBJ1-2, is DTGVSQNPRHKITKRGQNVTFRCDPISEHNRLYWYRQTLGQGPEFLTYFQNEAQLEKSRLLSDRFSAERPKGSFSTLEIQRTEQGDSAMYLCASSLPGFYGYTFGSGTRLTVV.